What follows are 14 T cell receptor beta chains derived from one specimen sequenced in a study of CXCR3-negative and CXCR3-positive naive CD8 T cells. Study-wide findings and caveats: CXCR3-positive naive cells carried more hydrophobic TRB CDR3s than CXCR3-negative ones.

No antigen has been identified for these receptors. Carrying UMI labels, the TRB cDNA libraries were prepared through 5' RACE. TCRdb re-called the 5' RACE reads and shows each CDR3 protein once, DNA omitted. The ten most abundant clones cover 0.41% of a sample with about 150,000 distinct CDR3 sequences. The sequencing input was naive CXCR3+ CD8+ T cells from blood. The subset here: CD45RO-CCR7+CD27+CD95- naive CD8+ T cells expressing CXCR3 (TNR3+). These TCRs come from a human donor in good health. Some clones in this sample may be carry-over from other donors' samples.

The chain employs TRBV9 and TRBJ2-1. The CDR3 contains 13 residues. Germline V lookup: CDR1 SGDLS, CDR2 YYNGEE. The CDR3 is CASSVGLANEQYF.

V usage is TRBV7-9 and J usage is TRBJ1-1; TCRdb returns TRBD1, unconfirmable since there is no DNA. There are 14 residues in the CDR3. Germline CDR1 SEHNR, CDR2 FQNEAQ (reference sequence). The CDR3 spells CASSFPGGNTEAFF.

V gene TRBV20-1 combines with J gene TRBJ2-2. This CDR3 is built from 13 residues. The germline gives CDR1 DFQATT, CDR2 SNEGSKA (reference sequence). CDR3 sequence reads: CSARDLDTGELFF.

CDR3 region: CASNIQAQLNTEAFF. The rearrangement links TRBV19 to TRBJ1-1; lacking DNA, the TRBD1 call made by TCRdb goes unchecked. This CDR3 has 15 residues. CDR1 is LNHDA, CDR2 SQIVND, per germline (reference sequence). Looking up the rest from reference TRBV19 and TRBJ1-1 gives the full variable domain: DGGITQSPKYLFRKEGQNVTLSCEQNLNHDAMYWYRQDPGQGLRLIYYSQIVNDFQKGDIAEGYSVSREKKESFPLTVTSAQKNPTAFYLCASNIQAQLNTEAFFGQGTRLTVV.

The rearrangement uses TRBV11-3 and TRBJ2-7; there is no DNA to check the TCRdb D call of TRBD1. CDR3 size: 15 residues. Looked up from germline, CDR1 is SGHNT and CDR2 is YENEEA. The CDR3 here is CASSLGFGTGYEQYF.

CDR3 region: CASSGRDRDEQFF. V gene TRBV4-3 combines with J gene TRBJ2-1; with no DNA, the TCRdb D assignment of TRBD1 cannot be verified. The CDR3 is made up of 13 amino acids. Germline-derived CDR1 and CDR2 are LGHNA and YSLEER.

The J gene is TRBJ2-4, the V gene TRBV29-1. The CDR3 sequence is 15 residues long. The germline V gene encodes CDR1 SQVTM and CDR2 ANQGSEA. CDR3 sequence reads: CGVEDDGEAKNIQYF.

This sequence joins TRBV29-1 and TRBJ1-1. Looked up from germline, CDR1 is SQVTM and CDR2 is ANQGSEA. This CDR3 contains 11 residues. CDR3 loop: CSVEANTEAFF.

J is TRBJ1-1 and V is TRBV7-3; as DNA is missing, the TRBD1 call by TCRdb cannot be tested. CDR1 and CDR2 (germline): SGHTA, FQGTGA. The CDR3 has 17 amino acids. The CDR3 loop reads CASSLSNHFGQGTEAFF.

This rearrangement joins TRBV5-1 to TRBJ2-1; TCRdb's D call, TRBD2, is unchecked because there is no DNA. CDR3 size: 14 residues. Germline V lookup: CDR1 SGHRS, CDR2 YFSETQ. Here the CDR3 reads CASSLGTSTPEQFF.

V and J are TRBV28 and TRBJ2-2. The CDR3 length is 14 residues. Germline lookup yields CDR1 MDHEN and CDR2 SYDVKM. This CDR3 reads CASSWEQSTGELFF.

V usage is TRBV7-9 and J usage is TRBJ2-7. The CDR3 sequence is 12 residues long. The germline V gene encodes CDR1 SEHNR and CDR2 FQNEAQ (reference sequence). CDR3 sequence: CASSSNPSEQYF.

The chain links TRBV3-1 to TRBJ1-1. Germline assignment: CDR1 LGHDT and CDR2 YNNKEL (reference sequence). The CDR3 runs 14 residues. CDR3 sequence: CASSQDFRDPEAFF.

This rearrangement joins TRBV7-9 to TRBJ1-2; the D call of TRBD1 rests on TCRdb alone, since no DNA is present to check it. There are 15 residues in the CDR3. CDR1 is SEHNR and CDR2 is FQNEAQ in the germline V gene (reference sequence). The CDR3 reads CASSPLTVGQEGYTF. The whole variable domain, filled in from reference TRBV7-9 and TRBJ1-2, reads DTGVSQNPRHKITKRGQNVTFRCDPISEHNRLYWYRQTLGQGPEFLTYFQNEAQLEKSRLLSDRFSAERPKGSFSTLEIQRTEQGDSAMYLCASSPLTVGQEGYTFGSGTRLTVV.